The next 27 T cell receptor beta chains were all read from a single sample in a study of OX40 agonist ivuxolimab in advanced cancers. Receptor amplification or capture employed the immunoSEQ multiplex PCR assay. TCRdb obtained this table from immuneACCESS and retained in-frame rearrangements with V and J assigned. These tables miss some clones; where compared with another copy, unresolved V genes account for less than half of the shortfall, and the remainder is unexplained. This sample gives about 31,000 clones in total; about 88% of them show up just once. The top ten hold about 32% of the sample. This material consisted of CD4+ or CD8+ T cells sorted from blood, taken in a trial of the OX40 agonist ivuxolimab. The origin of the receptors is an adult with an advanced solid tumor such as melanoma, head and neck, liver or kidney cancer.

The chain employs TRBV10-3 and TRBJ2-2; 15 bases are shared with TRBD2. Per germline, CDR1 ENHRY and CDR2 SYGVKD. J gave up 4 bases and V 3 bases, and 12 bases lay outside the gene matches. CDR3 length equals 20 residues. CDR3 amino acids: CAISDPLGLAGGSSTGELFF. DNA of the CDR3: TGTGCCATCAGTGACCCCCTTGGACTAGCGGGAGGGTCGAGCACCGGGGAGCTGTTTTTT.

This clone occurred once. This sequence joins TRBV7-3 and TRBJ2-7; D gene uncertain. Trimming pared 3 bases from V and 7 bases from J, leaving 7 bases between. From germline, CDR1 is SGHTA and CDR2 FQGTGA. The CDR3 extends over 11 amino acids. CDR3 bases: TGTGCCAGCAGCTTGGATGGGGAGCAGTACTTC. Its protein is CASSLDGEQYF.

CDR3 loop: CASSQGPNGENIQYF. The CDR3 coding sequence is TGTGCCAGCAGCCAAGGGCCCAACGGTGAAAACATTCAGTACTTC. The J gene is TRBJ2-4, the V gene TRBV4-2; no clear D. The CDR3 is made up of 15 amino acids. V lost 1 base to trimming and J lost 5 bases, with 12 bases between them. Per the germline V gene, CDR1 is LGHNA and CDR2 is YNFKEQ.

The rearrangement links TRBV6-5 to TRBJ1-2; no clear D. The CDR3 spans 14 residues. Germline V gene data show CDR1 as MNHEY and CDR2 as SVGAGI. Trimming pared 0 bases from V and 1 base from J, leaving 6 bases between. In DNA form, the CDR3 reads TGTGCCAGCAGTTACTCGGGGAGTAACTATGGCTACACCTTC. Amino acid sequence: CASSYSGSNYGYTF.

The CDR3 region is CASSQGRQFF. Written as DNA, the CDR3 is TGCGCCAGCAGCCAAGGTCGTCAGTTCTTC. The chain employs TRBV4-1 and TRBJ2-1; unclear D gene. The ends were cut back, 1 base at V and 13 bases at J, with 5 bases in the middle. This CDR3 has 10 amino acids. Germline V gene sequence: CDR1 MGHRA, CDR2 YSYEKL.

The V and J genes are TRBV15 and TRBJ2-7; 7 positions agree with TRBD2. Trimming at V came to 3 bases and at J to 2 bases, leaving 7 bases not matched to a gene. The CDR3 totals 15 residues. In germline, CDR1 is LNHNV, CDR2 YYDKDF (reference sequence). Here the CDR3 reads CATSRGLAEAYEQYF. CDR3 sequence (DNA): TGTGCCACCAGCAGGGGGCTAGCGGAGGCCTACGAGCAGTACTTC.

V gene TRBV5-1 combines with J gene TRBJ2-1, with 11 nucleotides matching TRBD1. J lost 7 bases, V lost 4 bases, and 4 bases had no gene match. This CDR3 is built from 14 residues. The germline CDR1 and CDR2 sequences are SGHRS and YFSETQ. The chain's CDR3 is CASSTGQGVNEQFF. CDR3 in DNA: TGCGCCAGCAGCACGGGACAGGGGGTGAATGAGCAGTTCTTC.

The J gene is TRBJ1-6, the V gene TRBV6-1, with D tentatively TRBD1 (5 bases). The CDR3 spans 17 residues. Trimming cost V 3 bases and J 5 bases, with 17 bases left between them. Germline assignment: CDR1 MNHNS and CDR2 SASEGT. CDR3 in DNA: TGTGCCAGCAGTGATTTCGGGATGGGACCCCATAATTCACCCCTCCACTTT. Translated: CASSDFGMGPHNSPLHF.

This chain joins TRBV11-2 and TRBJ2-5, with D maybe TRBD2 (6 bases). The V and J ends lost 4 bases and 10 bases respectively, with 19 bases between them. The CDR3 sequence is 14 residues long. Germline CDR1 and CDR2: SGHAT and FQNNGV. CDR3 sequence (DNA): TGTGCCAGCAGCTCGCCGGGACTCTCAAGCGACCAGTACTTC. It translates to CASSSPGLSSDQYF.

The gene calls are TRBV11-2 and TRBJ2-3; TRBD1 aligns across 8 bases. The CDR3 contains 15 residues. Germline CDR1 reads SGHAT; CDR2 reads FQNNGV. Germline trimming cut 5 bases from V and 4 bases from J; bases unmatched to any gene: 8. The CDR3 DNA reads as TGTGCCAGCAGCCCAGGGGGCGGCGGCTCAGATACGCAGTATTTT. Protein: CASSPGGGGSDTQYF.

This rearrangement joins TRBV7-9 to TRBJ2-7; 7 nucleotides align to TRBD2. CDR3 size: 15 residues. Germline CDR1 and CDR2: SEHNR and FQNEAQ (reference sequence). J gave up 3 bases and V 5 bases, and 10 bases lay outside the gene matches. CDR3 nucleotide sequence: TGTGCCAGCAGCGTGGGGGGGAGCACTAACTACGAGCAGTACTTC. This codes for CASSVGGSTNYEQYF.

The chain uses TRBV27 and TRBJ2-2, with 13 positions matching TRBD2. The J segment lost 4 bases and the V segment lost 5 bases, leaving 7 bases of the junction unmatched. Germline V gene sequence: CDR1 MNHEY, CDR2 SMNVEV (reference sequence). The CDR3 contains 17 residues. CDR3 DNA: TGTGCCAGCAGTCCGCGGACTAGCGGGAGTGCCACCGGGGAGCTGTTTTTT. Residues: CASSPRTSGSATGELFF.

The chain uses TRBV19 and TRBJ2-1; TRBD2 aligns across 7 bases. Germline assignment: CDR1 LNHDA and CDR2 SQIVND (reference sequence). J was trimmed by 3 bases and V by 0 bases; bases with no gene match: 11. The CDR3 is 18 amino acids. CDR3 protein: CASSIDDGGSFFYNEQFF. In DNA form, the CDR3 reads TGTGCCAGTAGTATAGACGATGGCGGGAGTTTTTTCTACAATGAGCAGTTCTTC.

The chain couples TRBV4-1 to TRBJ1-5, with D unresolved. The length of the CDR3 is 15 residues. Germline CDR1 and CDR2: MGHRA and YSYEKL. V was cut by 4 bases and J by 4 bases, with 14 bases left in between. CDR3 amino acids: CASSLAPRSNQPQHF. The DNA of the CDR3 is TGCGCCAGCAGCCTCGCCCCACGGTCAAATCAGCCCCAGCATTTT.

This sequence joins TRBV15 and TRBJ1-5; D ambiguous. The CDR3 has 16 residues. CDR1 and CDR2 from the germline V gene are LNHNV and YYDKDF (reference sequence). Trimming shortened V by 2 bases and J by 0 bases, and 11 bases separated the two germline ends. The CDR3 DNA reads as TGTGCCACCAGCAGACGGCGGGCAGCTAGCAATCAGCCCCAGCATTTT. This sequence encodes CATSRRRAASNQPQHF.

The chain joins TRBV7-9 to TRBJ1-3; unclear D gene. CDR1 is SEHNR, CDR2 FQNEAQ, per germline (reference sequence). The CDR3 totals 12 residues. The V end lost 3 bases, the J end lost 9 bases, and 9 bases lay between the germline ends. The CDR3 is CASSLGTATIYF. The DNA of the CDR3 is TGTGCCAGCAGCTTGGGAACGGCCACCATATATTTT.

V is TRBV10-2 and J is TRBJ2-5, with D perhaps being TRBD1 or TRBD2 (6 bases each). Trimming stripped 3 bases from V and 2 bases from J, with 16 bases between. There are 16 residues in the CDR3. From germline, CDR1 is WSHSY and CDR2 SAAADI. The CDR3 protein is CASSDQGGGLQETQYF. The CDR3 bases are TGCGCCAGCAGTGATCAAGGAGGGGGTTTACAAGAGACCCAGTACTTC.

This chain joins TRBV7-9 and TRBJ2-5; D is perhaps TRBD1 (5 bases). The CDR3 loop spans 19 amino acids. Germline V lookup: CDR1 SEHNR, CDR2 FQNEAQ (reference sequence). The V and J ends lost 3 bases and 0 bases respectively, with 23 bases between them. In DNA, the CDR3 is TGTGCCAGCAGCTTTAAAGCGCCGAAAGACAGACTCTACCAAGAGACCCAGTACTTC. It is translated as CASSFKAPKDRLYQETQYF.

This clone was counted a single time. The chain uses TRBV5-1 and TRBJ2-1; a weak D match, TRBD1 (6 bases). The ends were cut back, 0 bases at V and 0 bases at J, with 13 bases in the middle. CDR1 is SGHRS, CDR2 YFSETQ, per germline. CDR3 length: 17 amino acids. The CDR3 sequence: CASSLAPRGGSYNEQFF. The CDR3 DNA reads TGCGCCAGCAGCTTGGCCCCGAGAGGGGGCTCCTACAATGAGCAGTTCTTC. Full variable domain (outside the CDR3, taken from reference TRBV5-1 and TRBJ2-1): KAGVTQTPRYLIKTRGQQVTLSCSPISGHRSVSWYQQTPGQGLQFLFEYFSETQRNKGNFPGRFSGRQFSNSRSEMNVSTLELGDSALYLCASSLAPRGGSYNEQFFGPGTRLTVL.

By share, this clone ranks as medium-sized. The V gene is TRBV5-5, the J gene TRBJ2-7; the D call may be TRBD1 or TRBD2 (5 bases each). Trimming left V 2 bases short and J 5 bases short, with 20 bases between. Germline V lookup: CDR1 SGHKS, CDR2 YYEKEE (reference sequence). The CDR3 spans 16 residues. CDR3 protein: CASSLNARQRGDEQYF. The CDR3, as DNA: TGTGCCAGCAGCTTAAACGCGAGGCAGAGGGGCGACGAGCAGTACTTC.

The chain combines TRBV27 with TRBJ1-3; D perhaps matches TRBD1 (5 bases). The CDR3 is 15 amino acids. Germline CDR1 reads MNHEY; CDR2 reads SMNVEV (reference sequence). The V end was cut by 3 bases, the J end by 6 bases, with 15 bases between. The chain's CDR3 is CASSFGGEAPNTIYF. The CDR3 DNA reads TGTGCCAGCAGTTTTGGGGGGGAGGCCCCAAACACCATATATTTT.

The chain uses TRBV4-1 and TRBJ1-5, with a weak D call TRBD1 (6 bases). Trimming shortened V by 0 bases and J by 2 bases, and 11 bases separated the two germline ends. CDR3 size: 16 residues. Germline V lookup: CDR1 MGHRA, CDR2 YSYEKL. The CDR3 region has the DNA TGCGCCAGCAGCCAAGACCCAGCAGGGGGCAATCAGCCCCAGCATTTT. This codes for CASSQDPAGGNQPQHF.

The chain joins TRBV27 to TRBJ2-1, with 10 bases aligning to TRBD2. The CDR3 is 17 residues long. Trimming removed 6 bases from V and 5 bases from J; junction bases left unmatched: 13. Germline CDR1 is MNHEY and CDR2 is SMNVEV (reference sequence). The DNA for the CDR3 is TGTGCCAGCAGCCTAAATCCCCTAGCGGGGGCCAACAATGAGCAGTTCTTC. It encodes CASSLNPLAGANNEQFF.

This chain joins TRBV7-9 and TRBJ2-6, with D possibly matching TRBD1 (7 bases). This CDR3 spans 16 amino acids. V shed 4 bases and J shed 2 bases, with 12 bases lying between them. The germline V gene has CDR1 SEHNR and CDR2 FQNEAQ (reference sequence). The CDR3 nucleotides are TGTGCCAGCAGCTCGCTCAGGGGGGCTGGGGCCAACGTCCTGACTTTC. Protein product: CASSSLRGAGANVLTF.

The V call is TRBV10-2, the J call TRBJ2-7; D is uncertain. Trimming took off 8 bases at V and 3 bases at J, with 11 bases between the two ends. Germline loops: CDR1 WSHSY, CDR2 SAAADI. This CDR3 spans 12 amino acids. CDR3 DNA: TGCGCCAGCGGAATCAACAGCTACGAGCAGTACTTC. Its protein is CASGINSYEQYF.

The V call is TRBV27, the J call TRBJ2-7; 7 bases match TRBD2. Germline loops: CDR1 MNHEY, CDR2 SMNVEV (reference sequence). The CDR3 has 19 amino acids. Trimming removed 5 bases from V and 1 base from J; junction bases left unmatched: 20. The CDR3 region has the DNA TGTGCCAGCAGTCTCGCTTATCCGGAAAGCGGGAAATCTTCCTACGAGCAGTACTTC. Protein product: CASSLAYPESGKSSYEQYF.

This sequence joins TRBV4-2 and TRBJ2-2, with D possibly being TRBD1 (6 bases). Germline lookup yields CDR1 LGHNA and CDR2 YNFKEQ. This CDR3 contains 16 residues. V was pared by 2 bases and J by 0 bases, with 10 bases between. The CDR3 coding sequence is TGTGCCAGCAGCCAACCCGGGACATCGAACACCGGGGAGCTGTTTTTT. This encodes CASSQPGTSNTGELFF.